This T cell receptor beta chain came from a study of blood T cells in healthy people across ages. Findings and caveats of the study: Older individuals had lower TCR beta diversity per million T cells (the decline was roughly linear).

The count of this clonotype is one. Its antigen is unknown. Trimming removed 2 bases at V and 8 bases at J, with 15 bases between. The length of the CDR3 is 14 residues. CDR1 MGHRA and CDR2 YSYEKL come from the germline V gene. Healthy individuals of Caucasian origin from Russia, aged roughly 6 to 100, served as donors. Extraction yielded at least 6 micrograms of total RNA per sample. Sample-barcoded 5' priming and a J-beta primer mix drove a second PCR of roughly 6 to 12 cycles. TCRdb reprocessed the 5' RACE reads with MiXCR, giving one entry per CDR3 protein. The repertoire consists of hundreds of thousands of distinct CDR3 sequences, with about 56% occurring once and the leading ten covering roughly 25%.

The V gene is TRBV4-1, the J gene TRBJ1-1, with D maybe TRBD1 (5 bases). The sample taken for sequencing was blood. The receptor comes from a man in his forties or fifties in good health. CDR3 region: CASSQRTAGTEAFF. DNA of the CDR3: TGCGCCAGCAGCCAAAGGACGGCAGGGACCGAAGCTTTCTTT.